This is a list of T cell receptor beta chains from one sample in a study of blood T cell repertoires in COVID-19. Measured with immunoSEQ multiplex PCR; TCRdb has only the in-frame clones, and not every one. The sample carries around 200,000 clones, around 90% recorded once. The sequenced sample consisted of PBMCs or T cells enriched from blood (not recorded which). These TCRs come from a man in his thirties or forties who had recovered from COVID-19. Each CDR3 is given with its conserved first and last residue. D genes are given only for firm matches. The size entry is marked missing in some rows and otherwise reads once, few, many or a size class.

>TRBJ2-7|TRBV5-1|few|TRBD2
CASSLDAGAFYEQYF
TGCGCCAGCAGCTTGGACGCGGGAGCTTTCTACGAGCAGTACTTC
>TRBJ2-7|TRBV12-3/TRBV12-4|-|-
CASSLVLHEQYF
TGTGCCAGCAGCCTTGTTCTCCACGAGCAGTACTTC
>TRBJ2-3|TRBV27|-|TRBD2
CASTEGTSGTDTQYF
TGTGCCAGCACTGAGGGGACTAGCGGTACAGATACGCAGTATTTT
>TRBJ1-2|TRBV6-2/TRBV6-3|-|-
CASSLGQRLWGYTF
TGTGCCAGCAGCCTTGGACAGCGCCTGTGGGGCTACACCTTC
>TRBJ1-1|TRBV13|-|-
CASSLPEGDEAFF
TGTGCCAGCAGCTTACCTGAAGGGGATGAAGCTTTCTTT
>TRBJ2-1|TRBV9|-|-
CASGFERSAYNEQFF
TGTGCCAGCGGGTTCGAGAGGTCGGCCTACAATGAGCAGTTCTTC
>TRBJ2-2|TRBV7-2|once|-
CASSLVTVNTGELFF
TGTGCCAGCAGCTTAGTAACAGTTAACACCGGGGAGCTGTTTTTT
>TRBJ2-7|TRBV10-3|-|-
CAISESKGAGNSYEQYF
TGTGCCATCAGTGAGTCGAAGGGGGCGGGGAACTCCTACGAGCAGTACTTC
>TRBJ1-2|TRBV10-3|-|TRBD1
CAINGQVSNYGYTF
TGTGCCATCAATGGACAGGTCTCTAACTATGGCTACACCTTC
>TRBJ1-1|TRBV11-2|-|-
CASCLLYDTEAFF
TGTGCCAGCTGCCTTCTATACGACACTGAAGCTTTCTTT
>TRBJ1-2|TRBV3-1/TRBV3-2|-|-
CASSQEQGTNYGYTF
TGTGCCAGCAGCCAAGAACAGGGCACTAACTATGGCTACACCTTC
>TRBJ1-2|TRBV18|-|-
CASSPLLTGEDGYTF
TGTGCCAGCTCACCACTCCTAACAGGTGAAGATGGCTACACCTTC
>TRBJ2-1|TRBV7-2|-|TRBD1
CASSFQDRDNEQFF
TGTGCCAGCAGCTTCCAGGACAGGGATAATGAGCAGTTCTTC
>TRBJ1-2|TRBV19|-|-
CASSPAGGGYGYTF
TGTGCCAGTAGTCCAGCGGGAGGTGGCTATGGCTACACCTTC
>TRBJ2-1|TRBV30|-|TRBD2
CAWRLRGGTEQFF
TGTGCCTGGAGATTACGGGGGGGTACTGAGCAGTTCTTC
>TRBJ2-1|TRBV11-3|-|-
CASSPGLNEQFF
TGTGCCAGCAGCCCGGGACTCAATGAGCAGTTCTTC
>TRBJ2-3|TRBV5-4|-|TRBD1
CASSSQGFTQYF
TGTGCCAGCAGCTCACAGGGGTTTACGCAGTATTTT
>TRBJ2-4|TRBV4-3|-|TRBD1
CASSQGTGFGIQYF
TGCGCCAGCAGCCAAGGGACAGGGTTTGGCATTCAGTACTTC
>TRBJ2-5|TRBV5-1|-|TRBD1
CASSSWTGGLQETQYF
TGCGCCAGCAGTTCCTGGACAGGGGGACTTCAAGAGACCCAGTACTTC
>TRBJ1-5|TRBV24-1|-|-
CATSDLKEGNQPQHF
TGTGCCACCAGTGATTTGAAGGAGGGCAATCAGCCCCAGCATTTT
>TRBJ2-7|TRBV29-1|-|-
CSAYRDNRYEQYF
TGCAGCGCCTACCGGGACAACAGGTACGAGCAGTACTTC
>TRBJ1-5|TRBV5-8|-|-
CASSLGHPYSNQPQHF
TGTGCCAGCAGCTTGGGACACCCCTATAGCAATCAGCCCCAGCATTTT
>TRBJ2-1|TRBV29-1|-|-
CSAAKEGGPYAEQFF
TGCAGCGCCGCGAAAGAAGGAGGGCCGTATGCTGAGCAGTTCTTC
>TRBJ1-5|TRBV28|-|TRBD1
CASRSGGAESNQPQHF
TGTGCCAGCAGATCAGGGGGCGCGGAGAGCAATCAGCCCCAGCATTTT
>TRBJ2-2|TRBV9|-|-
CASSAEPVGSADTGELFF
TGTGCCAGCAGCGCAGAGCCCGTGGGTAGCGCTGACACCGGGGAGCTGTTTTTT
>TRBJ2-3|TRBV12-3/TRBV12-4|-|TRBD2
CASGQGGGTQYF
TGTGCCAGCGGCCAGGGCGGGGGTACGCAGTATTTT
>TRBJ1-1|TRBV28|-|TRBD1
CASSATIIRTVQGVPTEAFF
TGTGCCAGCAGTGCAACCATTATCCGAACGGTCCAGGGGGTCCCCACTGAAGCTTTCTTT
>TRBJ1-2|TRBV28|-|-
CASSSDPDRTYGYTF
TGTGCCAGCAGTTCCGACCCTGACAGGACCTATGGCTACACCTTC
>TRBJ2-7|TRBV7-9|few|TRBD2
CASSSRTSGGSYEQYF
TGTGCCAGCAGCTCCCGGACTAGCGGAGGGAGCTACGAGCAGTACTTC
>TRBJ2-5|TRBV12-3/TRBV12-4|-|TRBD1
CASSGTAQETQYF
TGTGCCAGTTCGGGGACAGCCCAAGAGACCCAGTACTTC
>TRBJ2-5|TRBV5-8|-|-
CASSLAGSPRGTQYF
TGTGCCAGCAGCTTGGCCGGGTCCCCCCGAGGGACCCAGTACTTC
>TRBJ1-2|TRBV30|-|TRBD1
CAWSTRDRASYGGGYTF
TGTGCCTGGAGTACCCGGGACAGGGCGTCCTATGGTGGTGGCTACACCTTC
>TRBJ2-2|TRBV10-3|-|-
CAISGGEPNTGELFF
TGTGCCATCAGTGGGGGGGAACCGAACACCGGGGAGCTGTTTTTT
>TRBJ1-2|TRBV7-9|-|-
CASSLAPGDGYTF
TGTGCCAGCAGCTTAGCGCCCGGGGATGGCTACACCTTC
>TRBJ2-7|TRBV2|-|TRBD1
CASTGDRGGEQYF
TGTGCCAGCACCGGGGACAGGGGTGGCGAGCAGTACTTC
>TRBJ2-7|TRBV3-1/TRBV3-2|once|TRBD2
CASGLAGSYEQYF
TGTGCCAGCGGACTAGCGGGATCCTACGAGCAGTACTTC
>TRBJ1-5|TRBV2|-|-
CASMRDSNQPQHF
TGTGCCAGCATGCGGGACAGCAATCAGCCCCAGCATTTT
>TRBJ2-7|TRBV12-2|-|-
CASRRSNSYEQYF
TGTGCAAGTCGTCGGAGTAACTCCTACGAGCAGTACTTC
>TRBJ1-2|TRBV20-1|-|TRBD1
CSARTGPGYTF
TGCAGTGCTCGGACAGGACCTGGCTACACCTTC
>TRBJ2-7|TRBV11-2|-|TRBD1
CASSWDRTSYEQYF
TGTGCCAGCAGCTGGGACAGGACCTCCTACGAGCAGTACTTC
>TRBJ1-2|TRBV5-1|-|-
CASIWHGQPIWDYGYTF
TGCGCCAGCATCTGGCACGGACAGCCTATTTGGGACTATGGCTACACCTTC
>TRBJ1-1|TRBV19|-|TRBD1
CASRMGQGGREAFF
TGTGCCAGTAGGATGGGACAGGGAGGGCGTGAAGCTTTCTTT
>TRBJ2-5|TRBV10-3|-|TRBD2
CAISDQTSGEPQETQYF
TGTGCCATCAGTGATCAAACTAGCGGGGAGCCCCAAGAGACCCAGTACTTC
>TRBJ1-1|TRBV6-2/TRBV6-3|-|TRBD1
CASSYGRDRISMNTEAFF
TGTGCCAGCAGTTACGGCCGGGACAGAATATCAATGAACACTGAAGCTTTCTTT
>TRBJ2-3|TRBV2|once|-
CASTPTTSRGTDTQYF
TGTGCCAGCACCCCCACTACCTCCCGAGGCACAGATACGCAGTATTTT
>TRBJ2-5|TRBV6-2/TRBV6-3|-|TRBD2
CASSYLAGYQETQYF
TGTGCCAGCAGTTACCTAGCGGGGTATCAAGAGACCCAGTACTTC
>TRBJ2-7|TRBV5-1|-|TRBD2
CASRGEGYEQYF
TGCGCCAGCCGGGGGGAGGGGTACGAGCAGTACTTC
>TRBJ2-1|TRBV12-5|-|-
CASGLIAGLYNEQFF
TGTGCTAGTGGTTTAATCGCGGGCCTCTACAATGAGCAGTTCTTC